These T cell receptor beta chains were read from a single sample in a study of blood T cell repertoires in COVID-19. Clones were read by immunoSEQ multiplex PCR, and TCRdb kept only the in-frame ones, dropping some. In the table there are 200,000 to 250,000 clones, about 85% of which are singletons. Sample: PBMCs or T cells enriched from blood (not recorded which). The source is a man aged 30-40 years who had recovered from COVID-19. CDR3s include the opening cysteine and the closing phenylalanine or tryptophan. Fields, in order: J gene, D gene, V gene, CDR3 DNA, CDR3 protein. The D gene is left open where the match is weak.

J: TRBJ2-1; D: TRBD1; V: TRBV7-3; DNA: TGTGCCAGCAGCAACCAGGGGGTGAATGAGCAGTTCTTC; CDR3: CASSNQGVNEQFF
J: TRBJ1-5; D: TRBD1; V: TRBV7-2; DNA: TGTGCCAGCAGCTTACGGGAGACAGGGAATCAGCCCCAGCATTTT; CDR3: CASSLRETGNQPQHF
J: TRBJ1-1; D: NA; V: TRBV11-2; DNA: TGTGCCAGCAGCCCACACAGTTTGAACACTGAAGCTTTCTTT; CDR3: CASSPHSLNTEAFF
J: TRBJ2-4; D: NA; V: TRBV14; DNA: TGTGCCAGCAGCCCGCCGGGGGCCAAAAACATTCAGTACTTC; CDR3: CASSPPGAKNIQYF
J: TRBJ2-7; D: NA; V: TRBV2; DNA: TGTGCCAGCGGACGCGGGACGGGATACTACGAGCAGTACTTC; CDR3: CASGRGTGYYEQYF
J: TRBJ2-1; D: TRBD2; V: TRBV28; DNA: TGTGCCAGCAACCGGATGGGGGCGCTAGGCGGGAGGAGCTCCTACAATGAGCAGTTCTTC; CDR3: CASNRMGALGGRSSYNEQFF
J: TRBJ2-1; D: TRBD2; V: TRBV4-2; DNA: TGTGCCAGCAGCCGGGGGACTAGCGGGAGTTGGGATGAGCAGTTCTTC; CDR3: CASSRGTSGSWDEQFF
J: TRBJ2-7; D: NA; V: TRBV30; DNA: TGTGCCTGGACACAGACAGACTACGAGCAGTACTTC; CDR3: CAWTQTDYEQYF
J: TRBJ1-5; D: NA; V: TRBV19; DNA: TGTGCCAGTAACCTCCCAGGGGTCGATCAGCCCCAGCATTTT; CDR3: CASNLPGVDQPQHF
J: TRBJ1-2; D: TRBD1; V: TRBV4-3; DNA: TGCGCCAGCAGCCAAGATCCGCAGGGGGCCAACTATGGCTACACCTTC; CDR3: CASSQDPQGANYGYTF
J: TRBJ2-1; D: NA; V: TRBV5-6; DNA: TGTGCCAGCAGCTTGGTCGGTGAGCAGTTCTTC; CDR3: CASSLVGEQFF
J: TRBJ2-7; D: TRBD1; V: TRBV7-9; DNA: TGTGCCAGCAGCTTAGCGCTTTCGGGGACAGGGCCCTACGAGCAGTACTTC; CDR3: CASSLALSGTGPYEQYF
J: TRBJ2-2; D: NA; V: TRBV5-1; DNA: TGCGCCAGCAGCTTGGACGTCAGGAACACCGGGGAGCTGTTTTTT; CDR3: CASSLDVRNTGELFF
J: TRBJ1-2; D: TRBD1; V: TRBV6-5; DNA: TGTGCCAGCAGTCCACAGGGGGCGCTTCCGCCTGGCTACACCTTC; CDR3: CASSPQGALPPGYTF
J: TRBJ2-5; D: NA; V: TRBV11-2; DNA: TGTGCCAGCAGCCTACGGACAGCCCAAGAGACCCAGTACTTC; CDR3: CASSLRTAQETQYF
J: TRBJ1-2; D: NA; V: TRBV29-1; DNA: TGCAGCGTTTATGGAGTGGGGGGGACATTTAATGGCTACACCTTC; CDR3: CSVYGVGGTFNGYTF
J: TRBJ1-2; D: TRBD1; V: TRBV18; DNA: TGTGCCAGCTCACGGAGGACAGGGAACGGCTACACCTTC; CDR3: CASSRRTGNGYTF
J: TRBJ1-3; D: NA; V: TRBV30; DNA: TGTGCCTTAACACTAGTCTCTGGAAACACCATATATTTT; CDR3: CALTLVSGNTIYF
J: TRBJ1-2; D: NA; V: TRBV9; DNA: TGTGCCAGCAGCCCGAGTAGCCCCCGGGAGCCTAACTATGGCTACACCTTC; CDR3: CASSPSSPREPNYGYTF
J: TRBJ2-3; D: NA; V: TRBV7-2; DNA: TGTGCCAGCAGCTTAGCGGGGGCCGATACGCAGTATTTT; CDR3: CASSLAGADTQYF